This entry lists 9 T cell receptor beta chains sequenced from one sample in a study of blood T cell repertoires in COVID-19 (dated by TCRdb to 2019 to 2021). The library was obtained by the immunoSEQ multiplex PCR assay. Not all clones reach the TCRdb copy of this immuneACCESS table, which keeps in-frame sequences only. Checked studies attribute under half of the gap to unresolved V genes and leave the rest unexplained. The sample includes 54,000 or so clones, with roughly four fifths observed a single time. The ten largest clones capture roughly 11% of the sample. Sequences were obtained from peripheral blood. The receptor set was obtained from a man aged 80 or over with COVID-19, enrolled during active disease.

This chain connects TRBV4-3 to TRBJ2-2; 10 bases fit TRBD2. V lost 5 bases, J lost 3 bases, and 3 bases stayed unmatched. CDR1 and CDR2 from the germline V gene are LGHNA and YSLEER. This CDR3 has 15 residues. The CDR3 nucleotides are TGCGCCAGCAGCTGGACTAGCGGAGACACCGGGGAGCTGTTTTTT. Protein product: CASSWTSGDTGELFF.

The rearrangement links TRBV7-9 to TRBJ2-7; 7 bases fit TRBD2. The V gene's germline CDR1 is SEHNR and CDR2 FQNEAQ (reference sequence). The CDR3 contains 16 residues. V was clipped by 5 bases and J by 9 bases; unmatched bases: 19. The chain's CDR3 is CASSLGGNAGKSGQYF. Here the CDR3 DNA reads TGTGCCAGCAGCCTGGGGGGGAACGCGGGCAAATCGGGGCAGTACTTC.

This clone has just one count. The chain recombines TRBV7-7 with TRBJ2-3; maybe TRBD2 (6 bases). Per germline, CDR1 SSHAT and CDR2 FNYEAQ (reference sequence). The CDR3 has 17 amino acids. The V end was cut by 1 base, the J end by 1 base, with 15 bases between. This CDR3 reads CASSLGTSSAGTDTQYF. DNA of the CDR3: TGTGCCAGCAGCTTAGGTACTAGCTCGGCCGGCACAGATACGCAGTATTTT.

This chain joins TRBV10-2 and TRBJ1-2; TRBD1 matches 8 bases. This CDR3 is 15 amino acids long. Per germline, CDR1 WSHSY and CDR2 SAAADI. The V and J ends lost 6 bases and 4 bases, in that order; junction bases with no gene match: 10. As DNA, the CDR3 is TGCGCCAGCAGCGATAGGACAGGGAGTGCCTATGGCTACACCTTC. Its translation is CASSDRTGSAYGYTF.

This clone was seen a few times. The rearrangement uses TRBV4-1 and TRBJ2-2; maybe TRBD2 (5 bases). The CDR3 runs to 13 residues. The V end lost 5 bases, the J end lost 8 bases, and 12 bases lay between the germline ends. Germline V gene sequence: CDR1 MGHRA, CDR2 YSYEKL. This CDR3 is CASSSGVRGELFF. CDR3 nucleotide sequence: TGCGCCAGCAGCTCCGGGGTGAGGGGGGAGCTGTTTTTT.

This chain uses TRBV12-5 with TRBJ2-1, with TRBD1 matching over 7 bases. Germline V gene sequence: CDR1 LGHNT, CDR2 FRNRAP. The length of the CDR3 is 16 residues. V lost 5 bases and J lost 4; bases outside the gene matches: 11. The CDR3, as DNA: TGTGCTAGTGGTCCGGGGCCCGGGACAGAATACAATGAGCAGTTCTTC. It encodes CASGPGPGTEYNEQFF.

The sample holds a few counts of this clone. CDR3 DNA sequence: TGTGCCAGTCTAGCGGCCACAGATACGCAGTATTTT. It translates to CASLAATDTQYF. The chain combines TRBV2 with TRBJ2-3; 7 bases line up with TRBD2. This CDR3 region has 12 residues. The germline gives CDR1 SNHLY, CDR2 FYNNEI. V was pared by 9 bases and J by 2 bases, with 2 bases of the junction left unmatched.

This chain connects TRBV7-2 to TRBJ1-3; perhaps TRBD1 as D (5 bases). V dropped 5 bases and J dropped 5 bases, with 16 bases sitting between them. The CDR3 covers 15 residues. Germline-derived CDR1 and CDR2 are SGHTA and FQGNSA. CDR3 sequence reads: CASSLRRESRNTIYF. DNA for the CDR3: TGTGCCAGCAGCCTGCGCAGGGAATCGAGAAACACCATATATTTT.

This clone was picked up one time. The chain combines TRBV30 with TRBJ2-3; D is possibly TRBD1 (5 bases). From germline, CDR1 is GTSNPN and CDR2 SVGIG (reference sequence). This CDR3 has 13 residues. Trimming left V 1 base short and J 2 bases short, with 7 bases between. DNA for the CDR3: TGTGCCTGGAGTGAAGGGGTCACAGATACGCAGTATTTT. Encoded protein: CAWSEGVTDTQYF.